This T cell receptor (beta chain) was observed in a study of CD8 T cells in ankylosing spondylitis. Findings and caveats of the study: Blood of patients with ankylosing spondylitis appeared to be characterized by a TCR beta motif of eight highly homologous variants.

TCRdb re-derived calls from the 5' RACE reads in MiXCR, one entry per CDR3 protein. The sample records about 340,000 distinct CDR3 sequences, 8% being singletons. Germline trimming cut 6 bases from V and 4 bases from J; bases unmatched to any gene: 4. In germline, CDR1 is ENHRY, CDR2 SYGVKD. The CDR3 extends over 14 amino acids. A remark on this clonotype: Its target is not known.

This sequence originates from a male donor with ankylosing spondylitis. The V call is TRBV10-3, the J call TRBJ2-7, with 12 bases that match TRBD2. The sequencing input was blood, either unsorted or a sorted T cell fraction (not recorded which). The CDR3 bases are TGTGCCATCAGGCTAGCGGGAGGGGAGTACGAGCAGTACTTC. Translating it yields CAIRLAGGEYEQYF.